These 26 T cell receptor beta chains share one sample of origin, sequenced in a study of vaccination and CD4 T cells after COVID-19. The treatment was: roughly nine-day PBMC culture with coronavirus spike peptide pools or control peptides (ViraFEST assay). These TCRs' antigens remain unknown. Sequence data for DNA of cultured CD4+ T cells were generated by the Oncomine TCR Beta short-read assay. One entry per CDR3 protein results from TCRdb running MiXCR on the PCR reads. The sample shows fewer than 25,000 distinct CDR3 sequences, roughly 46% of them seen only once. Material: CD4+ T cells from blood, cultured in vitro, obtained before SARS-CoV-2 vaccination. The receptors shown here come from a human donor who had recovered from COVID-19.

This clonotype has only a few counts. The genes are TRBV7-9 and TRBJ2-7; D might be TRBD1 or TRBD2, each matching 5 bases. CDR1 and CDR2 from the germline V gene are SEHNR and FQNEAQ (reference sequence). V was trimmed by 0 bases and J by 5 bases, leaving 11 bases between them. CDR3 length equals 14 residues. The CDR3: CASSLAGVGHEQYF. The CDR3 DNA reads TGTGCCAGCAGCTTAGCGGGGGTCGGCCACGAGCAGTACTTC. Full variable domain (remainder filled in from reference TRBV7-9 and TRBJ2-7): DTGVSQNPRHKITKRGQNVTFRCDPISEHNRLYWYRQTLGQGPEFLTYFQNEAQLEKSRLLSDRFSAERPKGSFSTLEIQRTEQGDSAMYLCASSLAGVGHEQYFGPGTRLTVT.

This chain connects TRBV7-2 to TRBJ2-1, with D possibly matching TRBD1 (6 bases). The V and J ends lost 5 bases and 7 bases respectively, with 15 bases between them. From germline, CDR1 is SGHTA and CDR2 FQGNSA. This CDR3 has 14 residues. The CDR3: CASSTHRVRNEQFF. In DNA, the CDR3 is TGTGCCAGCAGCACCCACAGGGTGCGGAATGAGCAGTTCTTC.

This clonotype showed up just a few times. The J gene is TRBJ1-5, the V gene TRBV28; D not certain. With 3 bases removed from V and 4 bases from J, the gap between germline ends came to 7 bases. CDR1 and CDR2 (germline): MDHEN, SYDVKM. The CDR3 runs 13 residues. The CDR3: CASSLDGNQPQHF. CDR3 coding DNA: TGTGCCAGCAGTTTGGATGGAAATCAGCCCCAGCATTTT.

Only a few counts were recorded for this clonotype. The gene calls are TRBV5-4 and TRBJ2-7, with 13 bases that match TRBD2. Germline-derived CDR1 and CDR2 are SGHNT and YYREEE (reference sequence). This CDR3 region has 15 residues. The junction had 3 bases not matched to a gene; V was cut back by 0 bases and J by 6 bases. The CDR3 coding sequence is TGTGCCAGCAGCTTGGAAGGACTAGCGGGAGTCGAGCAGTACTTC. Translation gives CASSLEGLAGVEQYF. Complete variable domain (other parts from reference TRBV5-4 and TRBJ2-7): ETGVTQSPTHLIKTRGQQVTLRCSSQSGHNTVSWYQQALGQGPQFIFQYYREEENGRGNFPPRFSGLQFPNYSSELNVNALELDDSALYLCASSLEGLAGVEQYFGPGTRLTVT.

V is TRBV24-1 and J is TRBJ2-5; no definite D call. CDR3 size: 13 residues. Trimming shortened V by 4 bases and J by 2 bases, and 7 bases separated the two germline ends. Germline V gene data show CDR1 as KGHDR and CDR2 as SFDVKD. CDR3 region: CATSDGIQETQYF. CDR3 DNA sequence: TGTGCCACCAGTGACGGTATTCAAGAGACCCAGTACTTC.

In this sample, this clonotype turned up a few times. The V gene is TRBV6-1, the J gene TRBJ1-1; D ambiguous. Germline values: CDR1 MNHNS, CDR2 SASEGT. V was clipped by 6 bases and J by 1 base, with 12 bases between them. This CDR3 comprises 14 residues. As DNA, the CDR3 is TGTGCCAGCAGACCAGGATCGGGGAACACTGAAGCTTTCTTT. Translation gives CASRPGSGNTEAFF.

The V call is TRBV6-5, the J call TRBJ2-1, with 10 positions matching TRBD2. The CDR3 contains 16 residues. The junction had 7 bases not matched to a gene; V was cut back by 1 base and J by 7 bases. The germline V gene encodes CDR1 MNHEY and CDR2 SVGAGI. The CDR3 loop reads CASSYLLAGDINEQFF. In nucleotides, the CDR3 is TGTGCCAGCAGTTACTTGCTAGCGGGAGATATAAATGAGCAGTTCTTC.

This clonotype was found once. The V gene is TRBV28, the J gene TRBJ2-1, with 12 bases identical to TRBD2. CDR3 size: 16 residues. Per the germline V gene, CDR1 is MDHEN and CDR2 is SYDVKM. With V trimmed by 3 bases and J by 9 bases, 9 bases remained unmatched. The CDR3 region is CASSFSSGRGRFEQFF. As DNA, the CDR3 is TGTGCCAGCAGTTTCTCTAGCGGGAGGGGGCGATTTGAGCAGTTCTTC.

This chain uses TRBV27 with TRBJ2-7; 9 nucleotides align to TRBD1. The V and J ends lost 5 bases and 6 bases, in that order; junction bases with no gene match: 2. This CDR3 has 12 amino acids. Germline-derived CDR1 and CDR2 are MNHEY and SMNVEV (reference sequence). The CDR3 loop is CASSRTGVEQYF. For the CDR3, the DNA is TGTGCCAGCAGTAGGACAGGGGTCGAGCAGTACTTC.

This rearrangement joins TRBV5-4 to TRBJ2-7; no clear D. Germline V gene lookup returns CDR1 SGHNT and CDR2 YYREEE (reference sequence). The length of the CDR3 is 12 residues. Trimming shortened V by 3 bases and J by 6 bases, and 10 bases separated the two germline ends. The CDR3 loop reads CASSSPVGEQYF. CDR3 nucleotide sequence: TGTGCCAGCAGCTCCCCGGTCGGCGAGCAGTACTTC.

The chain couples TRBV5-1 to TRBJ2-7; D might be TRBD2 (6 bases). Germline CDR1 reads SGHRS; CDR2 reads YFSETQ. The CDR3 covers 14 residues. The V end lost 0 bases, the J end lost 2 bases, and 9 bases lay between the germline ends. The CDR3 nucleotides read TGCGCCAGCAGCTTGGAAGGGAGGCCCTACGAGCAGTACTTC. Residues: CASSLEGRPYEQYF.

This chain links TRBV30 with TRBJ1-6; 9 positions agree with TRBD1. CDR1 is GTSNPN, CDR2 SVGIG, per germline (reference sequence). This CDR3 comprises 17 residues. V lost 1 base and J lost 8; bases outside the gene matches: 12. The CDR3: CAWSGIVDRGGDSPLHF. The CDR3, as DNA: TGTGCCTGGAGTGGAATCGTGGACAGGGGAGGGGATTCACCCCTCCACTTT.

J is TRBJ2-3 and V is TRBV7-9; possibly TRBD2 for D (5 bases). Germline V gene lookup returns CDR1 SEHNR and CDR2 FQNEAQ (reference sequence). Trimming shortened V by 8 bases and J by 2 bases, and 17 bases separated the two germline ends. This CDR3 contains 15 residues. The CDR3 DNA reads as TGTGCCAGCTTTTCAACAAACGGGGACACAGATACGCAGTATTTT. This sequence encodes CASFSTNGDTDTQYF.

The chain uses TRBV12-3 or TRBV12-4 and TRBJ1-2; D is uncertain. Deletions cut 6 bases from V and 8 bases from J, with 22 bases between. CDR3 length equals 15 residues. The CDR3 nucleotides read TGTGCCAGCAGCTCAAGCGCCGGGAACCTAAAGGGCTACACCTTC. Translating gives CASSSSAGNLKGYTF.

The CDR3 region is CASSPRDRGDGNTIYF. The CDR3 nucleotides read TGTGCCAGCAGTCCTCGGGACAGGGGGGATGGAAACACCATATATTTT. The chain links TRBV6-1 to TRBJ1-3; 11 bases are shared with TRBD1. Germline loops: CDR1 MNHNS, CDR2 SASEGT. The junction had 6 bases not matched to a gene; V was cut back by 5 bases and J by 3 bases. The CDR3 extends over 16 amino acids.

The chain joins TRBV12-3 or TRBV12-4 to TRBJ2-5; D unresolved. The length of the CDR3 is 11 residues. The ends were cut back, 3 bases at V and 4 bases at J, with 3 bases in the middle. The CDR3 sequence is CASSLSETQYF. As DNA, the CDR3 is TGTGCCAGCAGTTTGTCAGAGACCCAGTACTTC.

The rearrangement links TRBV15 to TRBJ1-5; D possibly corresponds to TRBD1 (6 bases). V lost 0 bases and J lost 7, with 10 bases in between. The CDR3 runs 14 residues. The germline V gene encodes CDR1 LNHNV and CDR2 YYDKDF (reference sequence). The CDR3 spells CATSRDPGDQPQHF. CDR3 in DNA: TGTGCCACCAGCAGAGACCCAGGGGACCAGCCCCAGCATTTT.

The chain is built from TRBV12-3 or TRBV12-4 and TRBJ1-5, with unresolved D. V lost 6 bases to trimming and J lost 3 bases, with 12 bases between them. This CDR3 region has 14 residues. In DNA form, the CDR3 reads TGTGCCAGCAGACCCGGACGGGACAATCAGCCCCAGCATTTT. It translates to CASRPGRDNQPQHF.

This chain uses TRBV18 with TRBJ2-6; no clear D. CDR3 length equals 15 residues. The V gene's germline CDR1 is KGHSH and CDR2 LQKENI. V was cut by 0 bases and J by 1 base, with 4 bases left in between. CDR3 residues: CASSPPGSGANVLTF. CDR3 bases: TGTGCCAGCTCACCACCAGGGTCTGGGGCCAACGTCCTGACTTTC.

This chain uses TRBV7-8 with TRBJ1-2; 7 bases map to TRBD1. Germline V gene sequence: CDR1 SGHVS, CDR2 FQNEAQ. The J segment lost 4 bases and the V segment lost 3 bases, leaving 8 bases of the junction unmatched. This CDR3 is 15 amino acids long. The CDR3 bases are TGTGCCAGCAGCTTGGGACAGACCTCAGGCTATGGCTACACCTTC. Protein sequence: CASSLGQTSGYGYTF.

This clonotype was observed a handful of times. The V gene is TRBV20-1, the J gene TRBJ2-1; D could derive from TRBD1 or TRBD2 (6 bases each). The CDR3 has 14 amino acids. The germline V gene has CDR1 DFQATT and CDR2 SNEGSKA (reference sequence). The V end was cut by 3 bases, the J end by 10 bases, with 19 bases between. This CDR3 is CSASLSRRGSEQFF. CDR3 in DNA: TGCAGTGCTAGTCTCTCTAGGAGGGGGTCCGAGCAGTTCTTC.

The chain recombines TRBV7-2 with TRBJ2-1; 10 nucleotides match TRBD2. Unmatched junction bases numbered 10, after V lost 0 bases and J lost 8 bases. Germline CDR1 is SGHTA and CDR2 is FQGNSA. The CDR3 sequence is 17 residues long. This chain's CDR3 is CASSLAAFLAGADEQFF. The CDR3 DNA reads as TGTGCCAGCAGCTTAGCGGCTTTCCTAGCGGGAGCCGATGAGCAGTTCTTC. Complete variable domain (other parts from reference TRBV7-2 and TRBJ2-1): GAGVSQSPSNKVTEKGKDVELRCDPISGHTALYWYRQSLGQGLEFLIYFQGNSAPDKSGLPSDRFSAERTGGSVSTLTIQRTQQEDSAVYLCASSLAAFLAGADEQFFGPGTRLTVL.

The genes are TRBV7-9 and TRBJ2-2; 11 bases are a match to TRBD2. Germline CDR1 reads SEHNR; CDR2 reads FQNEAQ (reference sequence). Germline trimming cut 5 bases from V and 6 bases from J; bases unmatched to any gene: 5. This CDR3 spans 15 amino acids. Here the CDR3 DNA reads TGTGCCAGCAGCAAACTAGCGGGGGCGGCCGGGGAGCTGTTTTTT. Its protein product is CASSKLAGAAGELFF.

The rearrangement joins TRBV6-5 to TRBJ2-1, with 8 bases fitting TRBD2. V was pared by 2 bases and J by 7 bases, with 13 bases of the junction left unmatched. Per the germline V gene, CDR1 is MNHEY and CDR2 is SVGAGI. This CDR3 comprises 17 residues. CDR3 region: CASSYVSGSEIVNEQFF. The CDR3, as DNA: TGTGCCAGCAGTTACGTGAGCGGGAGCGAAATTGTGAATGAGCAGTTCTTC.

The V and J genes are TRBV19 and TRBJ2-3; TRBD2 matches 13 bases. V was pared by 4 bases and J by 0 bases, with 4 bases of the junction left unmatched. Germline V gene data show CDR1 as LNHDA and CDR2 as SQIVND (reference sequence). The CDR3 extends over 17 amino acids. The CDR3 coding sequence is TGTGCCAGTAGTACCAGGGGACTAGCGGGAAGCACAGATACGCAGTATTTT. As protein: CASSTRGLAGSTDTQYF.

This clonotype was counted a few times. The chain's CDR3 is CASSYNRGAGGYTF. The CDR3 nucleotides read TGTGCCAGCAGTTACAACCGGGGGGCAGGTGGCTACACCTTC. This chain uses TRBV6-5 with TRBJ1-2; TRBD1 is a possible D gene (6 bases). The germline V gene encodes CDR1 MNHEY and CDR2 SVGAGI. The length of the CDR3 is 14 residues. Trimming took 2 bases from V and 7 from J, leaving 14 bases between them.